The 17 T cell receptor beta chains below all came from one sample that was sequenced in a study of T cells in Graves' hyperthyroidism and ophthalmopathy. Template material for amplifying TCR beta CDR3 regions consisted of RNA transcripts. A first-round RT-PCR of the TCR CDR3 used the HTBI primer set. In TCRdb, the multiplex PCR reads were re-called with MiXCR into one record per CDR3 protein. The data hold hundreds of thousands of distinct CDR3 sequences, with approximately 42% observed a single time. Sequenced sample: peripheral blood or thyroid tissue (not recorded which). The receptors shown here come from an adult man with Graves' disease, either hyperthyroidism or ophthalmopathy (not recorded which).

This clonotype was observed a few times. V gene TRBV5-1 combines with J gene TRBJ1-2; unclear D gene. V was shortened by 0 bases and J by 0 bases, with 6 bases between the two germline ends. This CDR3 is 14 amino acids long. In germline, CDR1 is SGHRS, CDR2 YFSETQ. For the CDR3, the DNA is TGCGCCAGCAGCTTGGAGTTGACTAACTATGGCTACACCTTC. Translating gives CASSLELTNYGYTF.

This clonotype was seen once. The CDR3 DNA follows: TGCAGCGTTGACCAGAGCCCCAACTACAATCAGCCCCAGCATTTT. Translated, it gives CSVDQSPNYNQPQHF. The V gene is TRBV29-1, the J gene TRBJ1-5; D is uncertain. V lost 3 bases and J lost 3, with 15 bases in between. CDR1 is SQVTM, CDR2 ANQGSEA, per germline. This CDR3 region has 15 residues.

Of note for this clonotype: A junction boundary mismatches the germline segment, possibly from a read error. The chain employs TRBV5-5 and TRBJ1-1; 8 positions agree with TRBD1. Germline V gives CDR1 SGHKS, CDR2 YYEKEE (reference sequence). The CDR3 is made up of 15 amino acids. Written as DNA, the CDR3 is TGTGCCAGCACCTTGACTGGACAGGGCACGACTGAAGCTTTCTTT. Protein product: CASTLTGQGTTEAFF.

This clonotype was recorded many times. The chain employs TRBV7-9 and TRBJ1-3, with D possibly TRBD1 on 6 matching bases. The CDR3 spans 13 residues. The V end lost 10 bases, the J end lost 8 bases, and 18 bases lay between the germline ends. Germline CDR1 reads SEHNR; CDR2 reads FQNEAQ (reference sequence). This CDR3 reads CAIRTEGGDTIYF. The DNA of the CDR3 is TGTGCCATCCGAACGGAGGGGGGAGACACCATATATTTT.

The chain has TRBV29-1 and TRBJ2-6; 10 nucleotides match TRBD2. There are 21 residues in the CDR3. The junction had 14 bases not matched to a gene; V was cut back by 0 bases and J by 0 bases. Germline V CDR1 and CDR2: SQVTM, ANQGSEA. The CDR3 reads CSVEEKASTSGVVSGANVLTF. The CDR3 DNA is TGCAGCGTTGAAGAAAAAGCCTCCACTAGCGGGGTGGTCTCTGGGGCCAACGTCCTGACTTTC.

The rearrangement joins TRBV10-3 to TRBJ1-2; no definite D call. Looked up from germline, CDR1 is ENHRY and CDR2 is SYGVKD. The CDR3 covers 15 residues. CDR3 nucleotides: TGTGCTACACTGGAACGATGGCGGGCTTCCTATGGCTACACCTTC. Translated, it gives CATLERWRASYGYTF.

This clonotype was observed a few times. The J gene is TRBJ1-3, the V gene TRBV12-3 or TRBV12-4, with 11 positions matching TRBD1. CDR3 size: 15 residues. J gave up 4 bases and V 6 bases, and 5 bases lay outside the gene matches. The CDR3 protein is CASRGQGARGNTIYF. In nucleotides, the CDR3 is TGTGCCAGCAGAGGACAGGGGGCGAGGGGAAACACCATATATTTT.

This chain links TRBV20-1 with TRBJ1-4, with 7 bases matching TRBD1. There are 15 residues in the CDR3. V trimming: 6 bases; J trimming: 6 bases; junction bases outside the gene matches: 13. Looked up from germline, CDR1 is DFQATT and CDR2 is SNEGSKA (reference sequence). Written as DNA, the CDR3 is TGCAGTGCCTGGCCTCTACAGGGGTCACATGAAAAACTGTTTTTT. The encoded protein is CSAWPLQGSHEKLFF.

The rearrangement uses TRBV7-6 and TRBJ2-7; perhaps TRBD1 as D (7 bases). This CDR3 contains 14 residues. Germline V gives CDR1 SGHVS, CDR2 FNYEAQ. V lost 8 bases and J 4 bases, leaving 18 bases between the germline ends. CDR3 coding DNA: TGTGCCAGCGGCAGACACAGGGGAGGTTACGAGCAGTACTTC. This codes for CASGRHRGGYEQYF.

The chain employs TRBV25-1 and TRBJ2-5; tentative D call: TRBD1 (6 bases). Germline V gene data show CDR1 as MGHDK and CDR2 as SYGVNS. The V gene lost 4 bases and the J gene lost 3 bases, with 9 bases spanning the gap. The CDR3 consists of 13 residues. CDR3 loop: CASSARTEETQYF. Written as DNA, the CDR3 is TGTGCCAGCAGTGCGAGGACAGAAGAGACCCAGTACTTC.

This clonotype was seen a handful of times. This chain uses TRBV15 with TRBJ1-4; D not resolved. V was cut by 5 bases and J by 8 bases, with 9 bases left in between. Looked up from germline, CDR1 is LNHNV and CDR2 is YYDKDF (reference sequence). This CDR3 is built from 12 residues. The CDR3 bases are TGTGCCACCAGCCGCGGACGGGAAAAACTGTTTTTT. Amino acid sequence: CATSRGREKLFF. Filled out from reference TRBV15 and TRBJ1-4, the complete variable domain reads DAMVIQNPRYQVTQFGKPVTLSCSQTLNHNVMYWYQQKSSQAPKLLFHYYDKDFNNEADTPDNFQSRRPNTSFCFLDIRSPGLGDTAMYLCATSRGREKLFFGSGTQLSVL.

V is TRBV9 and J is TRBJ1-2; weak D call: TRBD1 (6 bases). V was trimmed by 2 bases and J by 3 bases, leaving 8 bases between them. Germline values: CDR1 SGDLS, CDR2 YYNGEE. The CDR3 contains 13 residues. CDR3 sequence (DNA): TGTGCCAGCAGCGTTACAGGGTACTATGGCTACACCTTC. This translates into CASSVTGYYGYTF.

The CDR3 loop is CASSQAWTGELFF. The CDR3 DNA follows: TGTGCCAGCAGCCAAGCATGGACCGGGGAGCTGTTTTTT. The gene calls are TRBV14 and TRBJ2-2; no reliable D call. CDR1 and CDR2 from the germline V gene are SGHDN and FVKESK. The CDR3 consists of 13 residues. V shed 1 base and J shed 5 bases, with 5 bases lying between them.

The rearrangement links TRBV20-1 to TRBJ2-7; tentatively, D is TRBD2 (6 bases). The CDR3 consists of 15 residues. Germline V gene lookup returns CDR1 DFQATT and CDR2 SNEGSKA (reference sequence). With 6 bases removed from V and 2 bases from J, the gap between germline ends came to 20 bases. The CDR3 DNA sequence: TGCAGTGCCGACCGGGGTTCCGGGAGTACCTACGAGCAGTACTTC. Translating it yields CSADRGSGSTYEQYF.

Turning to this clonotype: At one boundary the junction diverges from the germline segment, which might be a read error. The chain is built from TRBV20-1 and TRBJ2-5; TRBD1 is a possible D gene (5 bases). The V gene's germline CDR1 is DFQATT and CDR2 SNEGSKA (reference sequence). There are 14 residues in the CDR3. The CDR3 sequence is CSARGGHLQETQYF. The CDR3 region has the DNA TGCAGTGCCAGAGGTGGACACCTTCAAGAGACCCAGTACTTC.

This sequence joins TRBV6-5 and TRBJ1-5, with 11 positions matching TRBD1. V trimming: 4 bases; J trimming: 1 base; junction bases outside the gene matches: 9. The CDR3 sequence is 18 residues long. Germline V gene sequence: CDR1 MNHEY, CDR2 SVGAGI. The CDR3 coding sequence is TGTGCCAGCAGTTTTCGCCCCGGGACAGGGGGAAGCAATCAGCCCCAGCATTTT. Its translation: CASSFRPGTGGSNQPQHF.

With respect to this clonotype: The junction departs from the called germline gene at one end, perhaps through a read error. V gene TRBV10-3 combines with J gene TRBJ2-5; a weak D match, TRBD1 (6 bases). The CDR3 has 15 residues. Germline CDR1 is ENHRY and CDR2 is SYGVKD. The CDR3 spells CASSYMGAEQETQYF. The CDR3 DNA reads TGTGCCAGCAGTTACATGGGGGCGGAACAAGAGACCCAGTACTTC.